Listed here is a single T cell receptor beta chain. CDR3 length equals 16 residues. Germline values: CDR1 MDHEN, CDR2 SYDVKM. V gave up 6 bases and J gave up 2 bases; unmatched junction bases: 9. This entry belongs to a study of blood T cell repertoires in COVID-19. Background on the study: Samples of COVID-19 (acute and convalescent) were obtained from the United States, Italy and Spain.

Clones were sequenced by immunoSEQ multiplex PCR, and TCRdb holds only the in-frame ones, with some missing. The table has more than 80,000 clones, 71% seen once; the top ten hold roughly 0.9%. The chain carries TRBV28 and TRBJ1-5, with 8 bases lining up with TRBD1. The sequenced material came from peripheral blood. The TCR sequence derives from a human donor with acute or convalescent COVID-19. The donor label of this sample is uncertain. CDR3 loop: CASRPTGGKGNQPQHF. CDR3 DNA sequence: TGTGCCAGCAGACCAACAGGGGGGAAAGGCAATCAGCCCCAGCATTTT.